The present TCR beta chain was sequenced within a study of beta chain features in type 1 diabetes. Study-level findings and limits: All four CD4+ subsets from Type 1 diabetes patients carried moderately but significantly shorter TCRB CDR3s.

Every donor had blood drawn once into heparin, approximately 110 mL on average. Expressed TCRB transcripts were sequenced because the isolated RNA had all been reverse transcribed beforehand. The read count averaged approximately 3.5 million across naive, central memory and regulatory T cell samples. TCRdb keeps only in-frame clones here, not all; method: immunoSEQ multiplex PCR. The sample records roughly 300,000 clones, 8% being singletons. About this clone: Its specificity is not known. The junction shows a germline mismatch at one end, possibly a read error.

The sample comprised central memory CD4+ T cells from blood. The receptor was isolated from a woman aged 18-29 years in good health.

The CDR3 coding sequence is TGTGCTAGCAGCCGGGGACAGGGGATCTCCTACGAGCAGTACTTC. Protein: CASSRGQGISYEQYF. J is TRBJ2-5 and V is TRBV7-7; 10 nucleotides match TRBD1. TRBJ2-7 matches the DNA end more closely, so the J call is doubtful. The CDR3 covers 15 residues. Germline lookup yields CDR1 SSHAT and CDR2 FNYEAQ (reference sequence).